Below, 21 T cell receptor beta chains from the same sample are listed, as sequenced in a study of T cell clonotyping in hematopoietic cell transplantation. Profiled with immunoSEQ multiplex PCR; TCRdb holds only in-frame clones, not every one. The repertoire holds some 29,000 clones, 65% to 80% seen once, with 6% to 8.5% in the top ten. Regarding time point: recipient sample about 28 days before transplant, after cytoreduction. Here the sequenced sample was peripheral blood mononuclear cells, taken before stem cell transplant. These receptors were collected from a woman in her 30s with chronic myeloid leukemia. Some clones in this sample may be carry-over from other donors' samples.

The chain carries TRBV7-9 and TRBJ1-5, with TRBD1 matching over 8 bases. This CDR3 region has 15 residues. V was clipped by 5 bases and J by 6 bases; unmatched bases: 9. Germline V gives CDR1 SEHNR, CDR2 FQNEAQ (reference sequence). This CDR3 is CASSDGQGRIQPQHF. The CDR3, as DNA: TGTGCCAGCAGCGATGGACAGGGTCGAATTCAGCCCCAGCATTTT.

J is TRBJ2-7 and V is TRBV28; D is unclear. The germline gives CDR1 MDHEN, CDR2 SYDVKM. This CDR3 is built from 13 residues. V shed 2 bases and J shed 9 bases, with 14 bases lying between them. The CDR3 sequence: CASSLPASVGQYF. CDR3 bases: TGTGCCAGCAGTTTACCGGCTTCCGTGGGGCAGTACTTC.

This chain uses TRBV29-1 with TRBJ1-1; perhaps TRBD1 as D (5 bases). The V end was cut by 7 bases, the J end by 7 bases, with 19 bases between. CDR1 SQVTM and CDR2 ANQGSEA come from the germline V gene. This CDR3 spans 13 amino acids. CDR3 DNA sequence: TGCAGCGCCACTTGGGGGAACCGGGATGAAGCTTTCTTT. It is translated as CSATWGNRDEAFF.

This rearrangement joins TRBV2 to TRBJ2-7, with 9 bases matching TRBD1. Germline V gene data show CDR1 as SNHLY and CDR2 as FYNNEI. Germline trimming cut 3 bases from V and 5 bases from J; bases unmatched to any gene: 2. The CDR3 totals 13 residues. CDR3: CASSEGTGNEQYV. The CDR3 region has the DNA TGTGCCAGCAGTGAGGGGACAGGGAACGAGCAGTACGTC.

This sequence joins TRBV6-4 and TRBJ2-1; 10 bases match TRBD1. The germline V gene has CDR1 MRHNA and CDR2 SNTAGT. V shed 6 bases, J shed 6 bases, and the junction held 8 bases outside the gene matches. CDR3 size: 15 residues. CDR3 amino acids: CASRRDRGSGNEQFF. The CDR3 nucleotides read TGTGCCAGCAGAAGGGACAGGGGATCGGGCAATGAGCAGTTCTTC.

The V and J genes are TRBV5-4 and TRBJ1-5, with 8 bases identical to TRBD1. The CDR3 totals 13 residues. The V gene end was trimmed by 3 bases and the J gene end by 7 bases; junction bases not matched to a gene: 3. CDR1 is SGHNT and CDR2 is YYREEE in the germline V gene (reference sequence). The CDR3 DNA sequence: TGTGCCAGCAGCTACGGACAGGGACAGCCCCAGCATTTT. Its protein product is CASSYGQGQPQHF.

The chain combines TRBV30 with TRBJ1-1, with D unclear. CDR3 size: 13 residues. V lost 1 base and J lost 1, with 7 bases in between. CDR1 and CDR2 (germline): GTSNPN, SVGIG (reference sequence). The CDR3 bases are TGTGCCTGGAGTGCTCCGGGGAACACTGAAGCTTTCTTT. This encodes CAWSAPGNTEAFF.

In this sample, this clone turned up once. This sequence joins TRBV9 and TRBJ1-1; D is unclear. V dropped 4 bases and J dropped 7 bases, with 20 bases sitting between them. The germline CDR1 and CDR2 sequences are SGDLS and YYNGEE. This CDR3 comprises 15 residues. CDR3 nucleotides: TGTGCCAGCAGCCCCCTGAGGAGTCACGACGTTGAAGCTTTCTTT. This encodes CASSPLRSHDVEAFF.

V and J are TRBV25-1 and TRBJ2-1; no definite D call. This CDR3 has 16 residues. V was shortened by 3 bases and J by 2 bases, with 14 bases between the two germline ends. The V gene's germline CDR1 is MGHDK and CDR2 SYGVNS. CDR3 region: CASSDEPYRTYNEQFF. The CDR3 DNA sequence: TGTGCCAGCAGTGACGAGCCGTATAGGACCTACAATGAGCAGTTCTTC.

This rearrangement joins TRBV5-1 to TRBJ2-3, with D hard to call. The CDR3 has 14 residues. V gave up 4 bases and J gave up 2 bases, with 11 bases separating them. Germline V gene data show CDR1 as SGHRS and CDR2 as YFSETQ. In DNA form, the CDR3 reads TGCGCCAGCAGCACCAGAGCCACCACAGATACGCAGTATTTT. Translation gives CASSTRATTDTQYF.

The chain is built from TRBV25-1 and TRBJ1-1; maybe TRBD1 (6 bases). CDR3 length: 16 residues. CDR1 is MGHDK, CDR2 SYGVNS, per germline. Between the trimmed V and J ends, which lost 1 base and 11 bases, there was a span of 23 bases. The CDR3 nucleotides read TGTGCCAGCAGTGAATTCGGGGGGGCCCTAAGTATAGCTGCTTTCTTT. Protein: CASSEFGGALSIAAFF.

The chain joins TRBV6-5 to TRBJ2-1, with a possible D match to TRBD2 (5 bases). V was clipped by 7 bases and J by 8 bases, with 18 bases between them. From germline, CDR1 is MNHEY and CDR2 SVGAGI. CDR3 size: 14 residues. CDR3 amino acids: CASKVGGTQYEQFF. The CDR3 DNA reads as TGTGCCAGCAAAGTAGGAGGAACTCAATATGAGCAGTTCTTC.

This sequence joins TRBV20-1 and TRBJ2-5; D perhaps matches TRBD2 (6 bases). Germline CDR1 is DFQATT and CDR2 is SNEGSKA (reference sequence). V was pared by 3 bases and J by 8 bases, with 10 bases between. CDR3 length: 11 residues. The CDR3 bases are TGCAGTGCTAGTCCGGGGGTTACCCAGTACTTC. This gives the protein CSASPGVTQYF.

The rearrangement links TRBV30 to TRBJ2-2, with unresolved D. The germline gives CDR1 GTSNPN, CDR2 SVGIG (reference sequence). The CDR3 is made up of 12 amino acids. V lost 0 bases to trimming and J lost 5 bases, with 4 bases between them. CDR3 in DNA: TGTGCCTGGAGTGTCCCAACCGGGGAGCTGTTTTTT. Amino acids: CAWSVPTGELFF. Full variable domain (missing parts from reference TRBV30 and TRBJ2-2): SQTIHQWPATLVQPVGSPLSLECTVEGTSNPNLYWYRQAAGRGLQLLFYSVGIGQISSEVPQNLSASRPQDRQFILSSKKLLLSDSGFYLCAWSVPTGELFFGEGSRLTVL.

The chain combines TRBV5-1 with TRBJ2-5; the match to TRBD2 covers 11 bases. The germline V gene has CDR1 SGHRS and CDR2 YFSETQ. The CDR3 is made up of 16 amino acids. V was clipped by 0 bases and J by 1 base; unmatched bases: 2. The CDR3 DNA sequence: TGCGCCAGCAGCTTGGGACTAGCGGGGAGCCAAGAGACCCAGTACTTC. Translation gives CASSLGLAGSQETQYF.

The chain has TRBV6-1 and TRBJ1-2; TRBD1 is a possible D gene (5 bases). Germline V gene lookup returns CDR1 MNHNS and CDR2 SASEGT. V shed 1 base and J shed 8 bases, with 17 bases lying between them. The CDR3 is 15 amino acids. CDR3 region: CASSEVSAGRSGYTF. The CDR3 nucleotides read TGTGCCAGCAGTGAAGTGAGCGCAGGGAGGAGCGGCTACACCTTC.

The CDR3 nucleotides are TGCAGCGTTGTAAATCTAACTAATGAAAAACTGTTTTTT. It specifies CSVVNLTNEKLFF. V and J are TRBV29-1 and TRBJ1-4, with unresolved D. The CDR3 totals 13 residues. The germline V gene encodes CDR1 SQVTM and CDR2 ANQGSEA. V lost 4 bases and J 1 base, leaving 7 bases between the germline ends.

The genes are TRBV4-3 and TRBJ2-3, with D possibly being TRBD2 (5 bases). With 0 bases removed from V and 4 bases from J, the gap between germline ends came to 14 bases. CDR1 is LGHNA, CDR2 YSLEER, per germline. The CDR3 loop spans 16 amino acids. CDR3 residues: CASSQEWRRSADTQYF. The CDR3 bases are TGCGCCAGCAGCCAAGAGTGGAGGCGCTCCGCAGATACGCAGTATTTT.

J is TRBJ2-5 and V is TRBV5-4; the D gene is possibly TRBD1 (8 bases). The CDR3 consists of 16 residues. V was pared by 5 bases and J by 4 bases, with 21 bases between. Looked up from germline, CDR1 is SGHNT and CDR2 is YYREEE (reference sequence). As DNA, the CDR3 is TGTGCCAGCAGACAACAGAACTACAGGGGGGGAGAGACCCAGTACTTC. Encoded protein: CASRQQNYRGGETQYF. Full variable domain (remainder filled in from reference TRBV5-4 and TRBJ2-5): ETGVTQSPTHLIKTRGQQVTLRCSSQSGHNTVSWYQQALGQGPQFIFQYYREEENGRGNFPPRFSGLQFPNYSSELNVNALELDDSALYLCASRQQNYRGGETQYFGPGTRLLVL.

The chain links TRBV5-6 to TRBJ2-5, with 11 bases matching TRBD2. The J segment lost 4 bases and the V segment lost 4 bases, leaving 6 bases of the junction unmatched. CDR3 length equals 15 residues. Germline values: CDR1 SGHDT, CDR2 YYEEEE. The CDR3 reads CASSKRGLAAETQYF. The CDR3 bases are TGTGCCAGCAGCAAGCGGGGACTAGCGGCAGAGACCCAGTACTTC.

The V and J genes are TRBV4-3 and TRBJ1-2, with 9 bases identical to TRBD1. CDR3 length equals 15 residues. From germline, CDR1 is LGHNA and CDR2 YSLEER. V lost 2 bases to trimming and J lost 4 bases; unmatched junction nucleotides: 5. The CDR3 is CASSQTGGISYGYTF. CDR3 DNA: TGCGCCAGCAGCCAAACAGGGGGCATCAGCTATGGCTACACCTTC.